The clone carrying this T cell receptor (beta chain) was recorded many times. Antigen unknown. TCRdb reprocessed the 5' RACE reads with MiXCR, giving one entry per CDR3 protein. Seen here are about 120,000 distinct CDR3 sequences, about 3.4% observed once, and the top ten hold 1.3%. Where libraries were unsorted, they were derived from 2 million PBMCs stored at -80 degrees C. This entry comes from a study of neurological immune-mediated disorders. General study points: Phylogenetic grouping assigned the repertoires of 18 of 34 multiple sclerosis patients to a single cluster of related CDR3 sequences. This cluster may be a repertoire-level signature.

The sample comprised PBMCs. The receptor was derived from a woman aged 25 to 39 with multiple sclerosis.

In DNA form, the CDR3 reads TGCAGTGCTAGAGAAACAGGGTCTGGAAACACCATATATTTT. It translates to CSARETGSGNTIYF. This sequence joins TRBV20-1 and TRBJ1-3; possible D gene TRBD1, 6 bases. V dropped 0 bases and J dropped 1 base, with 7 bases sitting between them. The CDR3 consists of 14 residues. In germline, CDR1 is DFQATT, CDR2 SNEGSKA (reference sequence).